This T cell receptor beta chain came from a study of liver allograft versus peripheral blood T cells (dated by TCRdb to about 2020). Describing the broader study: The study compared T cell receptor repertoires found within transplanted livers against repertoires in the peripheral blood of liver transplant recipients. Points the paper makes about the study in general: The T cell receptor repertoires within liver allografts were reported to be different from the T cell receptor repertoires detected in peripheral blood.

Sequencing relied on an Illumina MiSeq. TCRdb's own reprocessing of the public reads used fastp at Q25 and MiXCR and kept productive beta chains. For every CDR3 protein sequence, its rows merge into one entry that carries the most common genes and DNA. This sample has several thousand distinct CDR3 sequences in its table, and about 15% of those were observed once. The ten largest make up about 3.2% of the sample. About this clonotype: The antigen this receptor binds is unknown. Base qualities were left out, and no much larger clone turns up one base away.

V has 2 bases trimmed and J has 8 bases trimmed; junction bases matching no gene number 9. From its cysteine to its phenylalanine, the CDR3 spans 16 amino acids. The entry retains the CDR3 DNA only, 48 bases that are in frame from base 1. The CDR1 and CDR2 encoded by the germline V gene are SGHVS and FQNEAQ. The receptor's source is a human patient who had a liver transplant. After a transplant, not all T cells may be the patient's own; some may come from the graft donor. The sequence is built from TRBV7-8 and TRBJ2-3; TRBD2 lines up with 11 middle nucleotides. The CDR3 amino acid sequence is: CASSLSGVAGGGTQYF. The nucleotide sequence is TGTGCCAGCAGCTTATCCGGGGTAGCGGGGGGGGGTACGCAGTATTTT.